These T cell receptor beta chains were read from a single sample in a study of shared clonotypes between healthy human individuals. Clones were sequenced by immunoSEQ multiplex PCR, and TCRdb holds only the in-frame ones, with some missing. The sample holds under 1,100,000 clones, about 77% seen once. The sequencing input was memory CD4+ T cells sorted from blood. These receptors all stem from a man aged 18 to 35 in good health. CDR3s include the opening cysteine and the closing phenylalanine or tryptophan. Fields, in order: clone size, V gene, J gene, D gene, CDR3 protein, CDR3 DNA. A D gene is named only where the DNA matches it firmly. The size of a clone is reported for some rows only, either as once, few or many, or as a class for expanded clones.

.,TRBV6-1,TRBJ1-2,.,CASSHRVYGYTF,TGTGCCAGCAGCCATAGGGTGTATGGCTACACCTTC
.,TRBV6-5,TRBJ1-6,TRBD1,CASRKTGHNSPLHF,TGTGCCAGCAGGAAGACAGGGCATAATTCACCCCTCCACTTT
few,TRBV18,TRBJ1-5,.,CASSPNREQPQHF,TGTGCCAGCTCACCAAACAGGGAGCAGCCCCAGCATTTT
.,TRBV5-6,TRBJ2-5,.,CASSLAGSGETQYF,TGTGCCAGCAGCTTGGCTGGGAGCGGCGAGACCCAGTACTTC
once,TRBV5-6,TRBJ1-1,.,CASSLFAAAMNTEAFF,TGTGCCAGCAGCTTATTTGCCGCAGCAATGAACACTGAAGCTTTCTTT
.,TRBV7-9,TRBJ2-2,.,CASSLRAPRELFF,TGTGCCAGCAGCTTACGAGCTCCCCGGGAGCTGTTTTTT
.,TRBV5-5,TRBJ2-2,TRBD1,CASSRQGTGVVELFF,TGTGCCAGCAGCCGACAAGGGACAGGGGTTGTGGAGCTGTTTTTT
.,TRBV25-1,TRBJ1-5,.,CASRRAGNNQPQHF,TGTGCCAGCAGAAGGGCTGGGAACAATCAGCCCCAGCATTTT
.,TRBV7-2,TRBJ2-3,.,CASSLERSTDTQYF,TGTGCCAGCAGCTTAGAACGGTCGACAGATACGCAGTATTTT
.,TRBV6-1,TRBJ1-5,TRBD1,CASSLQGAQPQHF,TGTGCCAGCAGTCTTCAGGGGGCCCAGCCCCAGCATTTT
once,TRBV13,TRBJ2-2,.,CASSLPQGYGELFF,TGTGCCAGCAGCTTACCCCAGGGATACGGCGAGCTGTTTTTT
.,TRBV27,TRBJ1-1,.,CARTNTEAFF,TGTGCCAGGACCAACACTGAAGCTTTCTTT
once,TRBV18,TRBJ2-7,TRBD1,CASSSGGEQYF,TGTGCCAGCTCATCAGGGGGCGAGCAGTACTTC
.,TRBV6-5,TRBJ2-6,.,CASCVRATGANVLTF,TGTGCCAGCTGTGTCAGGGCAACTGGGGCCAACGTCCTGACTTTC
.,TRBV9,TRBJ1-1,TRBD1,CASSTGQGASTEAFF,TGTGCCAGCAGCACAGGACAGGGGGCCTCCACTGAAGCTTTCTTT
.,TRBV27,TRBJ1-2,.,CASSPHTLYGYTF,TGTGCCAGCAGTCCTCACACCCTCTATGGCTACACCTTC
.,TRBV30,TRBJ2-2,.,CAWSVELSTGELFF,TGTGCCTGGAGTGTCGAATTGAGCACCGGGGAGCTGTTTTTT
.,TRBV11-3,TRBJ2-4,.,CASSLAATDGRAKNIQYF,TGTGCCAGCAGCTTAGCCGCGACAGACGGTAGAGCCAAAAACATTCAGTACTTC
.,TRBV5-4,TRBJ1-1,TRBD1,CASSLGDRGTEAFF,TGTGCCAGCAGCTTGGGAGACAGGGGGACTGAAGCTTTCTTT
.,TRBV6-5,TRBJ2-7,.,CASSGLGSLYEQYF,TGTGCCAGCAGTGGGTTAGGGTCCCTCTACGAGCAGTACTTC
.,TRBV7-6,TRBJ2-7,TRBD2,CASSLGRIRGLAGASYEQYF,TGTGCCAGCAGCTTAGGCAGAATACGGGGCCTAGCGGGAGCTTCCTACGAGCAGTACTTC
.,TRBV30,TRBJ1-4,.,CAWSVRGDEKLFF,TGTGCCTGGAGTGTAAGGGGGGATGAAAAACTGTTTTTT
.,TRBV7-9,TRBJ1-4,TRBD1,CASSAGQLNEKLFF,TGTGCCAGCAGCGCGGGACAGTTAAATGAAAAACTGTTTTTT
.,TRBV5-1,TRBJ2-5,TRBD2,CASSRLAGGQETQYF,TGCGCCAGCAGCCGACTAGCGGGGGGACAAGAGACCCAGTACTTC
.,TRBV30,TRBJ2-7,.,CAWGRSYEQYF,TGTGCCTGGGGACGCAGCTACGAGCAGTACTTC
.,TRBV14,TRBJ1-1,.,CASQGREAFF,TGTGCCAGCCAGGGTCGGGAAGCTTTCTTT
.,TRBV7-9,TRBJ2-7,.,CASSLARSTGGEQYF,TGTGCCAGCAGCTTAGCGCGATCCACGGGTGGCGAGCAGTACTTC
few,TRBV10-1,TRBJ1-1,.,CASSDNKNTEAFF,TGCGCCAGCAGTGACAATAAGAACACTGAAGCTTTCTTT
many,TRBV28,TRBJ1-2,TRBD1,CASSFAGTGAFGGYTF,TGTGCCAGCAGTTTCGCCGGGACAGGGGCTTTTGGTGGCTACACCTTC
.,TRBV5-1,TRBJ2-3,.,CASSLRQYTDTQYF,TGCGCCAGCAGCTTAAGACAGTACACAGATACGCAGTATTTT
many,TRBV25-1,TRBJ1-2,.,CATRLPGRDGYTF,TGTGCCACTCGGCTGCCTGGGCGAGATGGCTACACCTTC
.,TRBV7-9,TRBJ1-5,.,CASTLGEFQPQHF,TGTGCCAGCACCTTGGGGGAATTTCAGCCCCAGCATTTT
.,TRBV28,TRBJ1-4,.,CASSPGGGWEKLFF,TGTGCCAGCAGCCCCGGGGGGGGTTGGGAAAAACTGTTTTTT
.,TRBV6-1,TRBJ1-2,.,CASSVPDNRGGYTF,TGTGCCAGCAGTGTTCCTGACAATAGAGGTGGCTACACCTTC
.,TRBV9,TRBJ1-2,.,CASNGKTNYGYTF,TGTGCCAGCAATGGCAAGACTAACTATGGCTACACCTTC
.,TRBV4-1,TRBJ2-7,.,CASSQDSLANEQYF,TGCGCCAGCAGCCAAGATTCACTAGCAAATGAGCAGTACTTC
.,TRBV11-2,TRBJ2-5,.,CASSLSTGYQYF,TGTGCCAGCAGCTTAAGCACAGGGTACCAGTACTTC
.,TRBV6-6,TRBJ1-4,TRBD1,CASSRPGGGEKLFF,TGTGCCAGCTCGAGGCCAGGGGGAGGTGAAAAACTGTTTTTT
.,TRBV6-1,TRBJ1-2,.,CASVRTPEYGYTF,TGTGCCAGCGTACGGACACCGGAGTATGGCTACACCTTC
.,TRBV5-1,TRBJ2-1,TRBD2,CASSLAAGGSYNEQFF,TGCGCCAGCAGCTTGGCCGCGGGGGGCTCCTACAATGAGCAGTTCTTC
.,TRBV5-1,TRBJ1-1,.,CASEGGSNTEAFF,TGCGCCAGCGAGGGTGGCTCGAACACTGAAGCTTTCTTT
many,TRBV19,TRBJ1-6,TRBD1,CASRLDRGNNSPLHF,TGTGCCAGTAGGCTCGACAGGGGAAATAATTCACCCCTCCACTTT
.,TRBV11-2,TRBJ1-2,TRBD1,CASSLEGQGYGYTF,TGTGCCAGCAGCTTAGAGGGACAGGGCTATGGCTACACCTTC
.,TRBV19,TRBJ2-1,.,CASSIANLYNEQFF,TGTGCCAGTAGTATAGCGAACCTCTACAATGAGCAGTTCTTC
once,TRBV5-1,TRBJ1-1,TRBD1,CASSLARGAGLNTEAFF,TGCGCCAGCAGCTTGGCCAGGGGGGCCGGGCTGAACACTGAAGCTTTCTTT
few,TRBV30,TRBJ1-1,TRBD1,CAWSRDRGLPEAFF,TGTGCCTGGAGTCGGGACAGGGGCTTACCTGAAGCTTTCTTT
.,TRBV6-1,TRBJ1-4,.,CASSEVRGVGEKLFF,TGTGCCAGCAGTGAAGTTAGGGGAGTGGGCGAAAAACTGTTTTTT
.,TRBV10-1,TRBJ1-1,TRBD1,CASSYLRDRGPTEAFF,TGCGCCAGCAGTTACCTCCGGGACAGGGGACCCACTGAAGCTTTCTTT
.,TRBV5-6,TRBJ2-7,TRBD2,CASRAGVYEQYF,TGTGCCAGCAGGGCGGGAGTCTACGAGCAGTACTTC
.,TRBV6-5,TRBJ1-4,.,CASSASEGRYEKLFF,TGTGCCAGCAGTGCTTCAGAGGGGCGGTATGAAAAACTGTTTTTT
.,TRBV7-2,TRBJ1-3,TRBD1,CASSLGQGSSGNTIYF,TGTGCCAGCAGCCTCGGACAGGGAAGCTCTGGAAACACCATATATTTT
.,TRBV19,TRBJ2-5,.,CASSSSGTLKRTQYF,TGTGCCAGTAGTAGCTCCGGGACTCTCAAGAGGACCCAGTACTTC
.,TRBV5-1,TRBJ2-5,TRBD2,CASSLAGLAGGRETQYF,TGCGCCAGCAGCTTGGCCGGACTAGCGGGGGGGCGTGAGACCCAGTACTTC